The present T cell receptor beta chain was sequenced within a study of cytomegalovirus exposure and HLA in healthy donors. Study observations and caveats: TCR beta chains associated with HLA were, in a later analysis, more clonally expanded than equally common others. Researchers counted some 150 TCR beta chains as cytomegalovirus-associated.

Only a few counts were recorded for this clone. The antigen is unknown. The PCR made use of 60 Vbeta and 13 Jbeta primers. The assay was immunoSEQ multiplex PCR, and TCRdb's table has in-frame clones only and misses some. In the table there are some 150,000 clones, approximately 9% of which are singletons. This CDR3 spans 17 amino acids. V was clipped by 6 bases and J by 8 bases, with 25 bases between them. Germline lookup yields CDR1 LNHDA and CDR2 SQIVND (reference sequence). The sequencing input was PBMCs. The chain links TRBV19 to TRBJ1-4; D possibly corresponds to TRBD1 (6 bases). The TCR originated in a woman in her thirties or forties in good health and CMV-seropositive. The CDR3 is CASSLRGVQGGLEKLFF. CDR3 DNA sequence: TGTGCCAGTAGCCTCAGAGGGGTACAAGGGGGATTAGAAAAACTGTTTTTT.